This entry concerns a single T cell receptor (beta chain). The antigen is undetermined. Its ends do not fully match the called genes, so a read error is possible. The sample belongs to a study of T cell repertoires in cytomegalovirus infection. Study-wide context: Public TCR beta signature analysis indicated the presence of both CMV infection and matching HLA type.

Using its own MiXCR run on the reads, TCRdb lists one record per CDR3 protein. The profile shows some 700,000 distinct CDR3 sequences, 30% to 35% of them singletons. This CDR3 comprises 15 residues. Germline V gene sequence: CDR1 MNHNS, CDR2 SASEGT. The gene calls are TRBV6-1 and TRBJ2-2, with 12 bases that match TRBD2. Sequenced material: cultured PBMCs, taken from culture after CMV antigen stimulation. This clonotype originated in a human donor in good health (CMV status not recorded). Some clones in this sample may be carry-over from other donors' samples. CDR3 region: CACRASGRAPGELFF. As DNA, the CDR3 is TGTGCCTGCAGGGCTAGCGGGAGGGCCCCCGGGGAGCTGTTTTTT.